The clone carrying this TCR beta chain was seen a few times. Its antigen is as yet unknown. This sample was included in a study of T-cell memory formation after mild COVID-19. Constant-segment primers and 5'RACE yielded cDNA libraries for TCR alpha and TCR beta, each carrying sample barcodes and UMIs. TCRdb ran MiXCR on the 5' RACE reads and lists one entry per CDR3 protein. The profile shows tens of thousands of distinct CDR3 sequences, less than 15% of them singletons. Germline loops: CDR1 SGHDT, CDR2 YYEEEE. CDR3 length: 12 residues. Trimming left V 4 bases short and J 6 bases short, with 9 bases between. Study-wide results and caveats: CD4+ bias marked clones expanding day 15 to 37, unlike balanced contracting clones. For second-wave clones that peaked at day 37, SARS-CoV-2 specificity went unverified. Pre-infection memory harbored some responding clones, suggesting cross-reactive memory joined.

The receptor's source is an adult woman who had mild COVID-19 (a few samples of this study predate the infection). Cell type and time point are not known. The sample was PBMCs or a T cell subset sorted from them (not recorded which). The J gene is TRBJ2-3, the V gene TRBV5-6; perhaps TRBD1 as D (5 bases). This CDR3 is CASSAGSDTQYF. CDR3 sequence (DNA): TGTGCCAGCAGCGCAGGGTCCGATACGCAGTATTTT.